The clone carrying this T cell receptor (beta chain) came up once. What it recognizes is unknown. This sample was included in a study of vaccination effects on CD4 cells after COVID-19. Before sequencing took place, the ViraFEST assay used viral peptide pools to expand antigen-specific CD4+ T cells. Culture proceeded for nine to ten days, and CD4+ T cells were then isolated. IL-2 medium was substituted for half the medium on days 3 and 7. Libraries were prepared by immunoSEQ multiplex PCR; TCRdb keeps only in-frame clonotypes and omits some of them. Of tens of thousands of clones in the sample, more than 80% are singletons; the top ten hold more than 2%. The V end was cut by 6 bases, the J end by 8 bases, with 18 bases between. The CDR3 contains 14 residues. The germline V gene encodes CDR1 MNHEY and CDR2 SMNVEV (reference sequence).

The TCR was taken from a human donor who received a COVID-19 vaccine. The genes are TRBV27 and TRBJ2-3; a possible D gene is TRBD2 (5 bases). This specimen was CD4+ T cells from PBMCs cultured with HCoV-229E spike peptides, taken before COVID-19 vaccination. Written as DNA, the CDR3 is TGTGCCAGCAGCCCGGACGGTCTCCGGGGTACGCAGTATTTT. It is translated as CASSPDGLRGTQYF.